A selection of T cell receptor beta chains follows, all from one sample in a study of Graves' ophthalmopathy and Graves' hyperthyroidism. TCRdb itself ran the multiplex PCR reads through MiXCR, one entry per CDR3 protein. The sample contains hundreds of thousands of distinct CDR3 sequences, approximately 39% of which appear only once. The sequenced sample was peripheral blood. These receptors came from an adult man with Graves' ophthalmopathy. Both conserved end residues are part of each CDR3. The D gene is left open where the match is weak. A row's size may be missing; if present it is once, few, many or a size class.

TRBV19	NA	TRBJ2-2	15	NA	TGTGCCAGTAGTATAGAAGGGCGGTGGACCGGGGAGCTGTTTTTT	CASSIEGRWTGELFF
TRBV29-1	NA	TRBJ1-5	14	NA	TGCAGCGTGACCGGTGACGGGCGCAATCAGCCCCAGCATTTT	CSVTGDGRNQPQHF
TRBV25-1	NA	TRBJ1-6	17	NA	TGTGCCAGCAGTGATAGGTTGGGGACCGCGGATAATTCACCCCTCCACTTT	CASSDRLGTADNSPLHF
TRBV2	NA	TRBJ1-5	13	NA	TGTGCCAGCGGGGGGGGCAACCAAGAGACCCAGCATTTT	CASGGGNQETQHF
TRBV2	NA	TRBJ1-6	16	many	TGTGCCAGCAGTGAGGCCAACACAGGGAATAATTCACCCCTCCACTTT	CASSEANTGNNSPLHF
TRBV25-1	NA	TRBJ2-5	13	NA	TGTGCCAGCCAAGGAGGTACTGATGAGACCCAGTACTTC	CASQGGTDETQYF
TRBV7-9	TRBD1	TRBJ2-5	15	NA	TGTGCCAGCAGCCAAGACAGGGCCGTATTAAAGACCCAGTACTTC	CASSQDRAVLKTQYF
TRBV14	TRBD1	TRBJ1-1	18	many	TGTGCCAGCAGCCTCCTTGACAGGGGGTTTACTCTGAACACTGAAGCTTTCTTT	CASSLLDRGFTLNTEAFF
TRBV25-1	TRBD2	TRBJ2-7	12	NA	TGTGCCAGCGGCCTAGCGGGCGCCGAGCAGTACTTC	CASGLAGAEQYF
TRBV29-1	TRBD2	TRBJ2-7	16	NA	TGCAGCGTTGAATTTGGGCGGGGGACCGGGGAGTACGAGCAGTACTTC	CSVEFGRGTGEYEQYF
TRBV10-3	TRBD1	TRBJ2-5	13	few	TGTGCAATCCGCGGGACAGGGGACGAGACCCAGTACTTC	CAIRGTGDETQYF
TRBV7-9	TRBD2	TRBJ2-5	15	NA	TGTGCCAGCAGCTTAGACGGGGGGGGTCAAGAGACCCAGTACTTC	CASSLDGGGQETQYF
TRBV7-2	TRBD1	TRBJ2-6	15	NA	TGTGCCAGCAGCTTAGCTGGACAGGGGGATAACGTCCTGACTTTC	CASSLAGQGDNVLTF
TRBV11-3	NA	TRBJ2-2	12	many	TGTGCCAGCAGGGGGGACACCGGGGAGCTGTTTTTT	CASRGDTGELFF
TRBV14	NA	TRBJ1-3	17	NA	TGTGCCAGCAGCCATGAGGCGGGGGTCGACTCTGGAAACACCATATATTTT	CASSHEAGVDSGNTIYF
TRBV5-1	TRBD1	TRBJ2-3	12	NA	TGCGCCAGCAGCTTACAGGGGTGGACGCAGTATTTT	CASSLQGWTQYF
TRBV2	TRBD1	TRBJ2-7	12	NA	TGTGCCAGCGCGGACAGGGGGAACGAGCAGTACTTC	CASADRGNEQYF
TRBV7-3	NA	TRBJ1-1	12	NA	TGTGCCAGCAGCTCCGTCGAGGGGGAAGCTTTCTTT	CASSSVEGEAFF
TRBV19	NA	TRBJ1-2	14	many	TGTGCCAGTAGTATCGGGCTCGGAGGCTATGGCTACACCTTC	CASSIGLGGYGYTF
TRBV25-1	TRBD2	TRBJ2-2	18	NA	TGTGCCAGCAGTCGATCCGGACTAGCGAGAGGGAAGGCCGGGGAGCTGTTTTTT	CASSRSGLARGKAGELFF
TRBV12-3/TRBV12-4	TRBD2	TRBJ2-7	15	NA	TGTGCCAGCCGGGTGGGGGCGGGGGGTGGCGGCGAGCAGTACTTC	CASRVGAGGGGEQYF
TRBV2	NA	TRBJ1-1	12	NA	TGTGCCAGCAACCCGCCATCGGATGAAGCTTTCTTT	CASNPPSDEAFF
TRBV7-9	NA	TRBJ2-2	8	NA	TGTGCCAGCAGTTCCGCTAATTTT	CASSSANF
TRBV2	NA	TRBJ1-1	13	NA	TGTGCCAGCATGGTCAGGAGGGATTCTGAAGCTTTCTTT	CASMVRRDSEAFF
TRBV12-3/TRBV12-4	TRBD2	TRBJ2-2	15	few	TGTGCCACCTCGACTAGCGGGGGGGCAACCGGGGAGCTGTTTTTT	CATSTSGGATGELFF
TRBV25-1	TRBD2	TRBJ2-5	15	NA	TGTGCCAGCAGTTACAATAGCGGGGGGCCAGAGACCCAGTACTTC	CASSYNSGGPETQYF
TRBV24-1	NA	TRBJ2-7	12	NA	TGTGCCAGCAGTGGGCCTCCAGGGATTTCGTACTTC	CASSGPPGISYF
TRBV2	NA	TRBJ2-7	14	NA	TGTGCCAGCAGTGTGTCAAGGGTGGACTACGAGCAGTACTTC	CASSVSRVDYEQYF
TRBV9	NA	TRBJ1-6	15	many	TGTGCCAGCAGCGTCGGACCCGGCGAAGGTTCACCCCTCCACTTT	CASSVGPGEGSPLHF
TRBV4-1	NA	TRBJ1-5	18	few	TGCGCCAGCAGCCAAGGTGGGGGGAGAGGGGGTTATGATCAGCCCCAGCATTTT	CASSQGGGRGGYDQPQHF
TRBV6-1	NA	TRBJ1-1	14	many	TGTGCCAGCAGTGAAAGGACAGCTTACACTGAAGCTTTCTTT	CASSERTAYTEAFF
TRBV10-3	NA	TRBJ1-5	15	many	TGTGCCATCAGTGGGGGACCGCCCTCGGCTCAGCCCCAGCATTTT	CAISGGPPSAQPQHF
TRBV2	NA	TRBJ1-4	14	many	TGTGCCAGCATTGGATACGGAGGGAATGAAAAACTGTTTTTT	CASIGYGGNEKLFF
TRBV7-3	TRBD2	TRBJ2-3	14	many	TGTGCCAGCAGCTCTAGCGGGGGTTGGGATACGCAGTATTTT	CASSSSGGWDTQYF
TRBV10-2	NA	TRBJ1-2	11	NA	TGCGCCACCACCGGGATGGATACTTACACCTTC	CATTGMDTYTF
TRBV25-1	TRBD2	TRBJ2-1	14	NA	TGTGCCAGCAAGGGACTAGTTATTAGCGATGAGCAGTTCTTC	CASKGLVISDEQFF
TRBV9	NA	TRBJ1-1	17	few	TGTGCCAGCAGCGTAGGTATCCAGGGTTTGAGGGACGGTAAGACTTTCTTT	CASSVGIQGLRDGKTFF
TRBV29-1	NA	TRBJ1-4	13	NA	TGCAGCGTTGACTCGGGGGTCGGGGAAAAACTGTTTTTT	CSVDSGVGEKLFF
TRBV20-1	NA	TRBJ2-7	12	NA	TGCAGTGCTACGGGTACTACCTACGAGCAGTACTTC	CSATGTTYEQYF
TRBV12-3/TRBV12-4	NA	TRBJ2-5	15	NA	TGTGCCAGCAGTTCAGGATGGACAGTGGAAGAGACCCAGTACTTC	CASSSGWTVEETQYF